This TCR beta chain comes out of a study of beta chain features in type 1 diabetes. At the level of the study: No age, gender or cell yield differences were seen between patients and healthy donors.

From germline, CDR1 is SGHDT and CDR2 YYEEEE. Unmatched junction bases numbered 14, after V lost 4 bases and J lost 2 bases. The CDR3 contains 18 residues. Overall study findings and caveats: Compared to healthy donors, patients appeared to have naive, central memory and Treg TCRB repertoires that were more alike.

Remarks on this clone: As yet, its antigen is unknown.

Since all of the isolated RNA was reverse transcribed, expressed TCRB transcripts were what got sequenced. Sequencing was performed with immunoSEQ multiplex PCR; in TCRdb, only in-frame clones are kept and a portion is missing. The repertoire holds 240,000 or so clones, with about 25% as singletons. The rearrangement links TRBV5-6 to TRBJ2-3, with 9 bases lining up with TRBD2. The sequenced sample consisted of central memory CD4+ T cells from blood. This receptor was taken from a man aged 30-40 years in good health. The CDR3: CASSLGGIAGALTDTQYF. The CDR3 bases are TGTGCCAGCAGCCTTGGGGGAATAGCGGGAGCGCTCACAGATACGCAGTATTTT.